This TCR beta chain was captured by sequencing in a study of blood T cell repertoires in COVID-19 (dated by TCRdb to the early 2020s). About the study as a whole: Samples from collaborators originated in the United States, Italy and Spain and spanned both the acute and convalescent phases of COVID-19. The prospective study material was composed of cDNA or gDNA derived from T cells, B-cell-depleted T cells, or PBMCs. The dataset comprised deeply sampled blood TCRbeta repertoires from subjects exposed to, actively infected with, or recovered from COVID-19. The repertoires were released in a freely available public database intended as a resource for research on the immune response to SARS-CoV-2. The samples were drawn from the first 160 participants of the ongoing ImmuneRACE study and from more than 1,000 subjects provided by 6 global collaborators. The sample metadata nearly always contained a de-identified subject ID, COVID-19 status, age in years and sex. Where HLA class I and class II types were available, the types were taken from metadata supplied by the sample provider, not from assay-based typing.

The immunoSEQ Assay, a bias-controlled multiplex PCR, was used to amplify TCRbeta CDR3 regions from genomic DNA. The study's own analysis went as follows. The number of nucleated cells in each sample was estimated by amplification of reference gene primers within the assay. To quantify the absolute abundance of each unique TCRbeta CDR3 rearrangement, sequence reads were collapsed and filtered. For each sample, productive Simpson clonality was calculated by taking the square root of Simpson's diversity index across productive rearrangements. Imported from immuneACCESS, the table was reduced by TCRdb to in-frame sequences with V and J called. These copies leave out some clones; in studies compared against another copy, an unresolved V gene accounts for under half, and the cause of the remainder is not known. The V and J calls and the clone size are those of that table, but D and trimming were determined from the DNA. A total of about 190,000 clones appear in this sample, nearly 90% of them only once. In total, the top ten clones hold about 0.59% of the sample.

Details on this clone: What this receptor recognizes is not known. One base away there is no much larger clone; base qualities are not given.

Measured from the cysteine to the phenylalanine, the CDR3 is 14 residues long. Of all the DNA, just the CDR3 is kept, 42 bases in frame from base 1. According to the germline V gene, CDR1 reads SGHVS and CDR2 reads FQNEAQ. The V end loses 6 bases and the J end loses 4 bases, and a stretch of 16 bases separates them. Study-level results and caveats: The quantity of clinical and demographic metadata differed by source and by participant and was supplied without curation.

Collaborating institutions collected whole blood in K2EDTA tubes following their own protocols. For TCRbeta analysis, collaborators shipped samples in one of three forms: frozen whole blood, isolated PBMCs, or DNA extracted from either of those sample types. The clonotype comes from a man between 50 and 59 years old with acute or convalescent COVID-19. Sequencing input: peripheral blood. The chain is encoded by TRBV7-8 joined to TRBJ2-7, and possibly TRBD1, on 6 matching bases. The CDR3 region: CASRFRTASYEQYF. The DNA sequence follows: TGTGCCAGCAGGTTCCGGACAGCAAGTTACGAGCAGTACTTC. Reference TRBV7-8 and TRBJ2-7 proteins supply the regions before and after the CDR3; the full variable domain is: GAGVSQSPRYKVAKRGQDVALRCDPISGHVSLFWYQQALGQGPEFLTYFQNEAQLDKSGLPSDRFFAERPEGSVSTLKIQRTQQEDSAVYLCASRFRTASYEQYFGPGTRLTVT.